This is a list of T cell receptor beta chains from one sample in a study of identical twins. TCRdb independently ran MiXCR on the 5' RACE reads; one entry per CDR3 protein. In the table there are approximately 890,000 distinct CDR3 sequences, over 9% of which are singletons. This same sample was also part of a study on yellow fever vaccine responses in identical twins.

The sequenced sample was PBMCs. The origin of the receptors is a woman aged 18 to 35 in good health. CDR3s include the opening cysteine and the closing phenylalanine or tryptophan. D genes are given only for firm matches. A clone size is listed for some rows: how often the clone was seen (once, few, many), or a class if it is expanded.

cdr3_nt cdr3_aa j_call d_call clone_size v_call
TGTGCCAGCAGTTTGCCCCCAGGCCCCGACAACACCGGGGAGCTGTTTTTT CASSLPPGPDNTGELFF TRBJ2-2 NA NA TRBV28
TGTGCCAGCAGTTTCCGTGTCGAGCAAGAGACCCAGTACTTC CASSFRVEQETQYF TRBJ2-5 NA NA TRBV7-9
TGTGCCAGCAGCCAAGAAGCAGTTTCGGGAGGGATCGATGAGCAGTTCTTC CASSQEAVSGGIDEQFF TRBJ2-1 TRBD2 NA TRBV4-2
TGTGCCAGCAGCCCTTCTCGCGTGAGGTACAATGAGCAGTTCTTC CASSPSRVRYNEQFF TRBJ2-1 NA few TRBV7-2
TGTGCCAGCAGTCACACCCCTAGTGAATCAGATACGCAGTATTTT CASSHTPSESDTQYF TRBJ2-3 NA few TRBV7-3
TGTGCCAGCAGGGAGACAGGAAGTGACTATGGCTACACCTTC CASRETGSDYGYTF TRBJ1-2 NA NA TRBV11-2
TGCAGTGCTACCGACAGAGAATACGAGCAGTACTTC CSATDREYEQYF TRBJ2-7 NA many TRBV20-1
TGCAGCGTCCCCGGGACTAGCGGTACCTACGAGCAGTACTTC CSVPGTSGTYEQYF TRBJ2-7 TRBD2 few TRBV29-1
TGTGCCAGCAGTCCAGGGACAGCACGAAATAATTCACCCCTCCACTTT CASSPGTARNNSPLHF TRBJ1-6 TRBD1 NA TRBV12-3/TRBV12-4
TGCGCCAGCAGGCTGGACAATGAGCAGTTCTTC CASRLDNEQFF TRBJ2-1 NA many TRBV5-1
TGTGCCAGCAGTCAACTAGCGGGAGGGACTAACACCGGGGAGCTGTTTTTT CASSQLAGGTNTGELFF TRBJ2-2 TRBD2 few TRBV6-1